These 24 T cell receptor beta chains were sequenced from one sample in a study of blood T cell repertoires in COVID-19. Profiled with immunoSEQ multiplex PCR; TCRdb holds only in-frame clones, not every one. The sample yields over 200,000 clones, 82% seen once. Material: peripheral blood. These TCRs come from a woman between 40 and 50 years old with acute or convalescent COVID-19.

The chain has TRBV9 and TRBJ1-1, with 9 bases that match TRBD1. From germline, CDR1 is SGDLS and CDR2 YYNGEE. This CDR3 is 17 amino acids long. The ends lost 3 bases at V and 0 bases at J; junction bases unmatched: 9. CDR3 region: CASSARDRALMNTEAFF. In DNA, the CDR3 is TGTGCCAGCAGCGCGCGGGACAGGGCCCTTATGAACACTGAAGCTTTCTTT.

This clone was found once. This chain's CDR3 is CASSPRTSGIFIRNEQFF. The CDR3, as DNA: TGTGCCAGCAGCCCAAGGACTAGCGGGATATTTATCCGAAATGAGCAGTTCTTC. V gene TRBV3-1 (or the pseudogene TRBV3-2) combines with J gene TRBJ2-1; 12 bases match TRBD2. The ends lost 4 bases at V and 7 bases at J; junction bases unmatched: 14. Germline V gene sequence: CDR1 LGHDT, CDR2 YNNKEL (reference sequence). There are 18 residues in the CDR3.

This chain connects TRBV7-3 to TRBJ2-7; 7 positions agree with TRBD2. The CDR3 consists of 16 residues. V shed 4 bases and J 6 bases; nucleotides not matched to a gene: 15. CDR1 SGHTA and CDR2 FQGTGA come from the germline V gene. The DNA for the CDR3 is TGTGCCAGCAGCTACAAAGCGGGACCAACCCAGATCGAGCAGTACTTC. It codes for CASSYKAGPTQIEQYF.

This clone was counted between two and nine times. CDR3: CASSTAGGPRNEQFF. DNA of the CDR3: TGTGCCAGCAGTACGGCGGGAGGGCCTAGGAATGAGCAGTTCTTC. The genes are TRBV6-6 and TRBJ2-1, with 9 bases that match TRBD2. Germline-derived CDR1 and CDR2 are MNHNY and SVGAGI (reference sequence). The V and J ends lost 5 bases and 7 bases, in that order; junction bases with no gene match: 9. There are 15 residues in the CDR3.

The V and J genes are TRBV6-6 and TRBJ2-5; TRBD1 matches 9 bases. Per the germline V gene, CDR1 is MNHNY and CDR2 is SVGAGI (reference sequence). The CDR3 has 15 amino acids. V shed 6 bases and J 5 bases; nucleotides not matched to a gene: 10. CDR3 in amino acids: CASRSYRGRTETQYF. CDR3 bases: TGTGCCAGCAGGTCATACAGGGGGCGAACGGAGACCCAGTACTTC.

The DNA of the CDR3 is TGTGCCAGCAGCGAATCCGGACTCCGCTCTGGAAACACCATATATTTT. Its protein product is CASSESGLRSGNTIYF. The V and J genes are TRBV13 and TRBJ1-3; no reliable D call. The CDR3 length is 16 residues. Germline assignment: CDR1 PRHDT and CDR2 FYEKMQ (reference sequence). The germline V and J ends were trimmed by 5 bases and 0 bases, with 14 bases remaining between them.

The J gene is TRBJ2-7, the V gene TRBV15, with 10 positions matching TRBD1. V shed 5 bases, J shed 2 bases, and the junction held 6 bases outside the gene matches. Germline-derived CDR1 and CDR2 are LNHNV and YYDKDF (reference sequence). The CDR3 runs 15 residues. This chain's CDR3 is CATSWGTGETYEQYF. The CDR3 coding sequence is TGTGCCACCAGCTGGGGGACAGGGGAGACCTACGAGCAGTACTTC.

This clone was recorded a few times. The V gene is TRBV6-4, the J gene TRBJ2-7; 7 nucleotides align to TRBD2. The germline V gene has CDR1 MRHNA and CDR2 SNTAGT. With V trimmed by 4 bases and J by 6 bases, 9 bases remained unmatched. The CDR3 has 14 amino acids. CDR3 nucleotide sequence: TGTGCCAGCAGTGCTTTCGGGGGGAGCGGCGAGCAGTACTTC. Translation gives CASSAFGGSGEQYF.

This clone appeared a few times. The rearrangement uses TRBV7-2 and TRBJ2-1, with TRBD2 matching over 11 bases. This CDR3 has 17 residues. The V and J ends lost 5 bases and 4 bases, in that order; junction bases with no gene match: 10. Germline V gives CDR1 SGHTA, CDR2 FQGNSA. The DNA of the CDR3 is TGTGCCAGCAGCAGACTAGCGGGGAGATCAACTTACAATGAGCAGTTCTTC. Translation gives CASSRLAGRSTYNEQFF. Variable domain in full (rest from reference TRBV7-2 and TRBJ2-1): GAGVSQSPSNKVTEKGKDVELRCDPISGHTALYWYRQSLGQGLEFLIYFQGNSAPDKSGLPSDRFSAERTGGSVSTLTIQRTQQEDSAVYLCASSRLAGRSTYNEQFFGPGTRLTVL.

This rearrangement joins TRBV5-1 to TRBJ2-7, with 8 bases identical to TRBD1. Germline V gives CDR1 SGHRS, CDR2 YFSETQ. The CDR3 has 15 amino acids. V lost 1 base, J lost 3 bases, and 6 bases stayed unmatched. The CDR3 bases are TGCGCCAGCAGCTTGACCCCGGGACAGGTCTACGAGCAGTACTTC. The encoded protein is CASSLTPGQVYEQYF.

The CDR3 nucleotides are TGTGCCACCAGATTGACAGGGGCCACAGATACGCAGTATTTT. It is translated as CATRLTGATDTQYF. The chain recombines TRBV15 with TRBJ2-3; 8 bases fit TRBD1. Trimming took 6 bases from V and 2 from J; bases not matched to a gene: 4. CDR3 size: 14 residues. Germline CDR1 is LNHNV and CDR2 is YYDKDF (reference sequence). The variable domain in full, completed from reference TRBV15 and TRBJ2-3, reads DAMVIQNPRYQVTQFGKPVTLSCSQTLNHNVMYWYQQKSSQAPKLLFHYYDKDFNNEADTPDNFQSRRPNTSFCFLDIRSPGLGDTAMYLCATRLTGATDTQYFGPGTRLTVL.

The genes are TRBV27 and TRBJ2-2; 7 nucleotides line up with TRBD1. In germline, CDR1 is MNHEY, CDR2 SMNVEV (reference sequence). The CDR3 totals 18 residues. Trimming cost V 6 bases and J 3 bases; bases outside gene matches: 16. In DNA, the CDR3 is TGTGCCAGCAGGATGTTTAACAGGGGACCTACTTACACCGGGGAGCTGTTTTTT. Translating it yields CASRMFNRGPTYTGELFF.

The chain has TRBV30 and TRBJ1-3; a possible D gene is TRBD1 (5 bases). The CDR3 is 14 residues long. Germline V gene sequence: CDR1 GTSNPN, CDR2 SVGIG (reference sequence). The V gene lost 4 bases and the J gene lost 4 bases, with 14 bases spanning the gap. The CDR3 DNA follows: TGTGCCTGGAATCCAGGGCGGTCAGGAAACACCATATATTTT. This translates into CAWNPGRSGNTIYF.

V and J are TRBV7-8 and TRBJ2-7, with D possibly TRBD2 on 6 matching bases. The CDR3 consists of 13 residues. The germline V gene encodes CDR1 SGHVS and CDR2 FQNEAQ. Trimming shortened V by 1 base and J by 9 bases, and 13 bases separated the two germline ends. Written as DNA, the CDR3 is TGTGCCAGCAGCTTAGGGGCGGGGTCTGCGCAGTACTTC. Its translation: CASSLGAGSAQYF.

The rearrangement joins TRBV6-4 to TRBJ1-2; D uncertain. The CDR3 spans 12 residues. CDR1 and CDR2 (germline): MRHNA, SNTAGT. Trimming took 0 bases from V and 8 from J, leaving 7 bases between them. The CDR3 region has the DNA TGTGCCAGCAGTGACTCGAGGAGAGGCTACACCTTC. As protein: CASSDSRRGYTF.

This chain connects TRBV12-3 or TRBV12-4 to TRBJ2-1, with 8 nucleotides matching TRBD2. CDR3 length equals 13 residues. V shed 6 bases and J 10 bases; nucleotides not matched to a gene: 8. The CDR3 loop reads CASSPGLGGEQFF. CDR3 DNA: TGTGCCAGCAGCCCGGGACTAGGAGGCGAGCAGTTCTTC.

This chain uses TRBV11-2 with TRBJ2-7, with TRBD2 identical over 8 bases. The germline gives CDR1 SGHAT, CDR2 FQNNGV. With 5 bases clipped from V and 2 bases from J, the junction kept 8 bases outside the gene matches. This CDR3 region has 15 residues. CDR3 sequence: CASSPGTSWAYEQYF. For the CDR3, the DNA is TGTGCCAGCAGCCCCGGGACTAGTTGGGCCTACGAGCAGTACTTC. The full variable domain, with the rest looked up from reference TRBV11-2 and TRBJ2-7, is EAGVAQSPRYKIIEKRQSVAFWCNPISGHATLYWYQQILGQGPKLLIQFQNNGVVDDSQLPKDRFSAERLKGVDSTLKIQPAKLEDSAVYLCASSPGTSWAYEQYFGPGTRLTVT.

The CDR3 DNA follows: TGTGCCAGCAGCCCGACAGGGATCTACGAGCAGTACTTC. This sequence encodes CASSPTGIYEQYF. The V and J genes are TRBV14 and TRBJ2-7; 7 bases are shared with TRBD1. With 4 bases clipped from V and 3 bases from J, the junction kept 3 bases outside the gene matches. The CDR3 spans 13 residues. The germline V gene encodes CDR1 SGHDN and CDR2 FVKESK.

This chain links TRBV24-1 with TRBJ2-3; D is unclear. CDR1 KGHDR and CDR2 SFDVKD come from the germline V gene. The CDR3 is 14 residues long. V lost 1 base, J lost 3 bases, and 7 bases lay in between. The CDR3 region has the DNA TGTGCCACCAGTGATTTCCAGATGACAGATACGCAGTATTTT. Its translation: CATSDFQMTDTQYF.

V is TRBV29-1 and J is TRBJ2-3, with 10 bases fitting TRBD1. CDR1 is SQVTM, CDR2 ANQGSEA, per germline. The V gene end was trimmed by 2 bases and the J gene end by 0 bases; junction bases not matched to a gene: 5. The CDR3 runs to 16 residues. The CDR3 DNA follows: TGCAGCGTTGAATTTGGGGACAGGGGAAGCACAGATACGCAGTATTTT. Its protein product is CSVEFGDRGSTDTQYF.

The CDR3 DNA reads as TGTGCCAGTAACTACAGGGGAAGATACGAGCAGTACTTC. It is translated as CASNYRGRYEQYF. This chain uses TRBV19 with TRBJ2-7, with 7 bases that match TRBD1. V lost 7 bases and J lost 4; bases outside the gene matches: 7. CDR3 length: 13 residues. The germline V gene encodes CDR1 LNHDA and CDR2 SQIVND (reference sequence).

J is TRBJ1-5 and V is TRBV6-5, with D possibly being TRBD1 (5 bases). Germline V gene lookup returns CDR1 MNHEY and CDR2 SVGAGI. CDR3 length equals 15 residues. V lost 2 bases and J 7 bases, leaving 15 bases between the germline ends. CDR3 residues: CASSYDGQGGQPQHF. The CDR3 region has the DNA TGTGCCAGCAGTTACGACGGGCAGGGCGGCCAGCCCCAGCATTTT.

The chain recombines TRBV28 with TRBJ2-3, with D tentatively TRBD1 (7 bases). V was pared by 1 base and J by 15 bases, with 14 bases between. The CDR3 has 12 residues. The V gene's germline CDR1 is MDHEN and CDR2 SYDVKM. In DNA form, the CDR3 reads TGTGCCAGCAGTTTATTGCAGGGGGGACAATATTTT. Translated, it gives CASSLLQGGQYF. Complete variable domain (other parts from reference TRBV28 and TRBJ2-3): DVKVTQSSRYLVKRTGEKVFLECVQDMDHENMFWYRQDPGLGLRLIYFSYDVKMKEKGDIPEGYSVSREKKERFSLILESASTNQTSMYLCASSLLQGGQYFGPGTRLTVL.

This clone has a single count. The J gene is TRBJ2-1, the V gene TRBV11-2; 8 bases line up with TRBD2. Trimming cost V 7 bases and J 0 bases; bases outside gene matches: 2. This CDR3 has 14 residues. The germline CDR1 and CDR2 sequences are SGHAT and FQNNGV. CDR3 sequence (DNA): TGTGCCAGCAAGGCGGGGGGCTCCTACAATGAGCAGTTCTTC. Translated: CASKAGGSYNEQFF.